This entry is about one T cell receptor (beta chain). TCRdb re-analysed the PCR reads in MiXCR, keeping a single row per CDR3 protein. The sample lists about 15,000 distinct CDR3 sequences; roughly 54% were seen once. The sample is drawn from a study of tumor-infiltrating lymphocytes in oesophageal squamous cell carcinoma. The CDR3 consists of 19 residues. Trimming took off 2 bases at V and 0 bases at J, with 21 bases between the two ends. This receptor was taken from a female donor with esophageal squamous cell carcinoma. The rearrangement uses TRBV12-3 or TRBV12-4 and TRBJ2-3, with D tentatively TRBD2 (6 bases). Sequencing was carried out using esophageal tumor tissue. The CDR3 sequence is CASSLSPGLVGTSTDTQYF. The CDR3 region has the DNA TGTGCCAGCAGTTTATCCCCGGGTTTGGTAGGGACTAGCACAGATACGCAGTATTTT.